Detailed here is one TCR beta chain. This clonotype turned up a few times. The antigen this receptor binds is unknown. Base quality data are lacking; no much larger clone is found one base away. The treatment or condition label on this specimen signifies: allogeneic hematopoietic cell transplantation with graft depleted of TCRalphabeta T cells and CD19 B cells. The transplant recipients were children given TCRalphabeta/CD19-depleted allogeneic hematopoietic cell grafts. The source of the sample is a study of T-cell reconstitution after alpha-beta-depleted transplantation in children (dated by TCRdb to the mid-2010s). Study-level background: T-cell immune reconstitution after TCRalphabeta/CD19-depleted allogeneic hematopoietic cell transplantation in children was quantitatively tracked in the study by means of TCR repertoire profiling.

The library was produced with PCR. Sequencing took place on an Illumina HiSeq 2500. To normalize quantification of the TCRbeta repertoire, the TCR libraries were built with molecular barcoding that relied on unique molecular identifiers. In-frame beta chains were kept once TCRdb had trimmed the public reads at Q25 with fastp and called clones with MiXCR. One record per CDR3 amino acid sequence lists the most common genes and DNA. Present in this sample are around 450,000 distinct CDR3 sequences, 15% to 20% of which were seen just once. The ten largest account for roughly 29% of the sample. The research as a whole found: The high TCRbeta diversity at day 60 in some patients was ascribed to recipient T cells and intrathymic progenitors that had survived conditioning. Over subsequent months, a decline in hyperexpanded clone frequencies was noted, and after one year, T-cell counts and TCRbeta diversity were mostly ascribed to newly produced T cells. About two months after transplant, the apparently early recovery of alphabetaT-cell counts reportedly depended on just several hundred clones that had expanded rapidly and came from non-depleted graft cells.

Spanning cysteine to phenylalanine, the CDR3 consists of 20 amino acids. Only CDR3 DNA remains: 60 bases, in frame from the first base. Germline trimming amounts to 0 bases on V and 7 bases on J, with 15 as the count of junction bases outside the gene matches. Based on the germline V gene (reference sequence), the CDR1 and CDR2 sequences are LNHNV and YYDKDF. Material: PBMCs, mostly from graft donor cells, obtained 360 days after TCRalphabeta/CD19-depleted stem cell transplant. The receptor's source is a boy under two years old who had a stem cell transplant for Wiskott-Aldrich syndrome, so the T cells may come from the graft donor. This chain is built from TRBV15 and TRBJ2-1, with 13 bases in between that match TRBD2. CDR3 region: CATSRDPTSGRALRTNEQFF. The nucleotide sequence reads TGTGCCACCAGCAGAGATCCCACTAGCGGGAGGGCCCTCCGAACAAATGAGCAGTTCTTC.